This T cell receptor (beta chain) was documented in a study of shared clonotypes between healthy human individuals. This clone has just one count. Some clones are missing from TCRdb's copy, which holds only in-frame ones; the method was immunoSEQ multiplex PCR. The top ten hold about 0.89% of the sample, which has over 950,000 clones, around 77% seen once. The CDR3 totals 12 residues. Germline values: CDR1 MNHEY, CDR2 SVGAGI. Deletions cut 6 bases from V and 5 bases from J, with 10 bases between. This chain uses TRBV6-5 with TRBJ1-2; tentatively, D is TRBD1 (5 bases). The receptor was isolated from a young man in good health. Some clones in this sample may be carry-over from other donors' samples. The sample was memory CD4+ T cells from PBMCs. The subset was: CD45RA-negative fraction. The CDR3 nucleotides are TGTGCCAGCAGCTCCCAGGGATATGGCTACACCTTC. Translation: CASSSQGYGYTF.